These 7 T cell receptor beta chains were all obtained from the same sample, sequenced in a study of identical twins. Using its own MiXCR run on the 5' RACE reads, TCRdb lists one record per CDR3 protein. The sample lists over 500,000 distinct CDR3 sequences; less than 25% were seen once. These data also formed part of another study, on T cells expressing NK-cell markers.

The sequencing sample was made of CD4+ T cells sorted from blood. The receptors derive from a woman younger than 30 in good health.

CDR3: CASSSRQEGYGYTF. The CDR3 DNA is TGTGCCAGCAGCTCCCGCCAGGAGGGGTATGGCTACACCTTC. This chain connects TRBV9 to TRBJ1-2; TRBD1 is a possible D gene (5 bases). The V gene lost 4 bases and the J gene lost 5 bases, with 15 bases spanning the gap. This CDR3 contains 14 residues. Germline V CDR1 and CDR2: SGDLS, YYNGEE.

This clonotype was found many times. This chain links TRBV12-3 or TRBV12-4 with TRBJ2-1; a possible D gene is TRBD2 (5 bases). V gave up 3 bases and J gave up 8 bases, with 17 bases separating them. The length of the CDR3 is 15 residues. The CDR3 loop reads CASSLRGMRSDEQFF. The CDR3 bases are TGTGCCAGCAGTTTGAGAGGGATGAGGTCTGATGAGCAGTTCTTC.

CDR3 amino acids: CASSQRYTDGSYTF. The CDR3 bases are TGCGCCAGCAGCCAGAGGTACACGGACGGGAGCTACACCTTC. J is TRBJ1-2 and V is TRBV5-1; no reliable D call. This CDR3 is built from 14 residues. Trimming took off 4 bases at V and 9 bases at J, with 19 bases between the two ends. Germline lookup yields CDR1 SGHRS and CDR2 YFSETQ. Variable domain in full (rest from reference TRBV5-1 and TRBJ1-2): KAGVTQTPRYLIKTRGQQVTLSCSPISGHRSVSWYQQTPGQGLQFLFEYFSETQRNKGNFPGRFSGRQFSNSRSEMNVSTLELGDSALYLCASSQRYTDGSYTFGSGTRLTVV.

This clonotype was seen at least ten times. DNA of the CDR3: TGTGCCAGCAGTTTAGCGGGGGGTGTGAACACTGAAGCTTTCTTT. As protein: CASSLAGGVNTEAFF. V usage is TRBV12-3 or TRBV12-4 and J usage is TRBJ1-1; tentative D call: TRBD1 (5 bases). V was shortened by 0 bases and J by 0 bases, with 8 bases between the two germline ends. This CDR3 is 15 amino acids long.

This clonotype came up a few times. This chain links TRBV6-2 or TRBV6-3 with TRBJ1-5; D unresolved. CDR3 length: 14 residues. Germline-derived CDR1 and CDR2 are MNHEY and SVGEGT. V was shortened by 8 bases and J by 0 bases, with 11 bases between the two germline ends. The CDR3 sequence: CASRRPYSNQPQHF. The DNA for the CDR3 is TGTGCCAGCCGTCGACCGTATAGCAATCAGCCCCAGCATTTT.

The rearrangement links TRBV5-8 to TRBJ2-1, with D hard to call. Germline loops: CDR1 SGHTS, CDR2 YDEGEE. Trimming removed 2 bases at V and 7 bases at J, with 10 bases between. CDR3 length: 13 residues. The CDR3 region is CASSFFPANEQFF. For the CDR3, the DNA is TGTGCCAGCAGCTTTTTCCCCGCTAATGAGCAGTTCTTC.

The rearrangement uses TRBV2 and TRBJ2-1, with D possibly being TRBD1 or TRBD2 (5 bases each). The CDR3 is 13 residues long. The V gene lost 9 bases and the J gene lost 0 bases, with 9 bases spanning the gap. From germline, CDR1 is SNHLY and CDR2 FYNNEI. DNA of the CDR3: TGTGCCAGTTGGGGGAGCTCCTACAATGAGCAGTTCTTC. This encodes CASWGSSYNEQFF.